This T cell receptor beta chain stems from a study of CD8 T cells in Susac syndrome. From germline, CDR1 is SQVTM and CDR2 ANQGSEA. The trim removed 2 bases at V and 7 bases at J, leaving 12 bases unmatched. CDR3 length: 16 amino acids. Random hexamers primed reverse transcription of about 0.5 to 1 ug RNA. It was immunoSEQ multiplex PCR that amplified TCR beta CDR3 across 54 Vbeta and 13 Jbeta. TCRdb re-called the immunoSEQ multiplex PCR reads through MiXCR, storing one row per CDR3 protein. This sample has 200,000 to 250,000 distinct CDR3 sequences, with 95% found just once. Sample: CD4+ T cells from PBMCs. This clonotype was sampled from a human donor with multiple sclerosis. The J gene is TRBJ2-5, the V gene TRBV29-1; TRBD2 aligns across 11 bases. CDR3 DNA sequence: TGCAGCGTTGAATATCTAGCGGGGGGCCCGCAGAGGACCCAGTACTTC. It yields the protein CSVEYLAGGPQRTQYF.